This TCR beta chain was captured in a study of CD8+ T cells in alopecia areata. On the study more broadly: Among treated patients, oral tofacitinib was administered at 5 to 10 mg twice daily. For 6 to 18 months, tofacitinib was taken, and 6 months off drug followed.

Once RNA had been extracted, it was reverse transcribed into cDNA to act as the sequencing template. Profiling relied on immunoSEQ multiplex PCR, and the TCRdb table lists in-frame clones only, not all of them. Here the sample spans approximately 180,000 clones, roughly 66% being singletons. Turning to this clone: Its specificity is not known.

Trimming pared 5 bases from V and 0 bases from J, leaving 11 bases between. Germline CDR1 is SEHNR and CDR2 is FQNEAQ (reference sequence). This CDR3 is 15 amino acids long. Study results and caveats: Mice gave a clearer picture of TCR sharing than patients did, possibly for HLA-related reasons. Scalp sample sequencing also detects resident alphabeta T cells of normal skin.

V and J are TRBV7-9 and TRBJ2-4; possibly TRBD1 for D (6 bases). The origin of this receptor is a human donor with alopecia areata. Sequenced here: CD8+ T cells sorted from blood, sampled at week 0. CDR3 DNA sequence: TGTGCCAGCAGCGCCGGACAGCCAGCCAAAAACATTCAGTACTTC. It encodes CASSAGQPAKNIQYF. Combining the CDR3 with reference TRBV7-9 and TRBJ2-4 gives the whole variable domain DTGVSQNPRHKITKRGQNVTFRCDPISEHNRLYWYRQTLGQGPEFLTYFQNEAQLEKSRLLSDRFSAERPKGSFSTLEIQRTEQGDSAMYLCASSAGQPAKNIQYFGAGTRLSVL.